This T cell receptor beta chain emerged from a study of blood T cell repertoires in COVID-19. The J segment lost 4 bases and the V segment lost 9 bases, leaving 6 bases of the junction unmatched. Per germline, CDR1 LNHDA and CDR2 SQIVND (reference sequence). The CDR3 is 13 amino acids. Assay: immunoSEQ multiplex PCR; the TCRdb copy retains only in-frame clones and omits some. Among 200,000 to 250,000 clones listed, 88% were seen once. The gene calls are TRBV19 and TRBJ1-3, with 7 bases fitting TRBD1. The specimen sequenced was peripheral blood. This receptor was obtained from a man aged 18-30 years with active or convalescent COVID-19. The CDR3 DNA is TGTGCCAGCGGGACAGCGTCCGGAAACACCATATATTTT. Its translation is CASGTASGNTIYF.